This T cell receptor beta chain is from a study of identical twins (dated by TCRdb to about 2016). With regard to the full study: To test whether fetal clonotypes persist, this study deep-sequenced TCR alpha and beta repertoires from monozygotic twins, from unrelated adults of various ages, and from cord blood. To rule out contamination, the twin experiments were replicated at different times with different library preparation protocols.

About this clonotype itself: Its specific antigen is unknown. Base qualities are not provided; no much larger clone lies one nucleotide away.

The study at large found these results: Compared with coincidental sharing between unrelated individuals, an excess of low generation-probability sequences was observed among out-of-frame TCR alpha sequences shared between twins. Because the same donors could not be followed over many years, the conclusions relied on cross-sectional statistical analysis. The excess sharing between twins in beta out-of-frame sequences was weaker because fewer shared sequences reduced the signal-to-noise ratio. Zero-insertion analyses could be partly confounded by invariant T cells such as MAIT and iNKT, though diverse VJ usage argued against such confounding for most clonotypes. In monozygotic twins, recombination models systematically underestimated out-of-frame TCR alpha sharing, but the models matched the sharing seen between unrelated individuals. Fewer insertions were carried by abundant cord blood beta clonotypes, a similar but weaker trend appeared in young adult naive repertoires, and no such trend appeared in memory repertoires.

Preparation of the library involved 5' RACE. The data were produced on an Illumina HiSeq 2000. A universal primer binding site was added through template switching, and the final cDNA carried a unique molecular identifier so that TCR cDNA molecules could be counted accurately. Specific primers in the conserved constant-segment region were used to synthesize first-strand cDNA for the TCR alpha and beta chains. To control for contamination, every cDNA library carried two barcodes: a SMART-Mk sample barcode plus Illumina barcodes. TruSeq adapter sequences along with Illumina sample barcodes were introduced in two successive PCR steps. TCR alpha and beta cDNA libraries were sequenced on the Illumina HiSeq platform with custom primers. As for the original processing: MiGEC processed the raw reads to extract unique molecular identifiers, while MiXCR was used to determine the CDR3 positions. Recombination models were inferred per individual with the repgenHMM and IGoR tools using an EM algorithm. Shared clonotype analysis was performed with the tcR package in R, normalizing sharing by the product of cloneset sizes. To study raw recombination without the effects of thymic and clonal selection, out-of-frame nonproductive sequences were analyzed. Using fastp at Q25 and MiXCR, TCRdb reprocessed the public reads and kept productive beta chains. Every distinct CDR3 protein forms one entry, paired with its most common genes and DNA. The V and J calls and clone size come from TCRdb's table, not from the authors' own analysis. Here the sample has nearly 650,000 distinct CDR3 sequences; under 8.5% occur a single time. Less than 2% of the sample lies in the top ten.

Every donor in the study was a healthy Caucasian. The twin cohort consisted of three pairs of female monozygotic twins, all aged roughly 18 to 30 years. RNA for TCR libraries was isolated from peripheral blood mononuclear cells. Another study also made use of these data, one on yellow fever vaccine responses in identical twins. The second source states: The authors reported that the T cell response to vaccination in identical twins appeared partly convergent and partly personalized. The study precisely tracked vaccine-responding T cell clones in identical twins.

Material for sequencing was PBMCs. This TCR came from a woman between 18 and 29 years old in good health.

CDR3 sequence: CASSPLPGLGKGDEQFF. The nucleotides are TGTGCCAGCAGTCCACTCCCGGGACTAGGCAAAGGGGATGAGCAGTTCTTC. This sequence uses TRBV28 and TRBJ2-1, and 8 junction bases match TRBD2. For this chain, trimming is 5 bases at the V end and 8 bases at the J end, and the number of junction bases without a gene match is 17. Via the germline V gene, CDR1 is MDHEN and CDR2 SYDVKM. Counted from cysteine to phenylalanine, this CDR3 has 17 amino acids. The CDR3 DNA has 51 bases and is translated from base 1. Here the CDR3 is joined to the reference TRBV28 and TRBJ2-1 genes, and the full variable domain is: DVKVTQSSRYLVKRTGEKVFLECVQDMDHENMFWYRQDPGLGLRLIYFSYDVKMKEKGDIPEGYSVSREKKERFSLILESASTNQTSMYLCASSPLPGLGKGDEQFFGPGTRLTVL.